This T cell receptor beta chain was recovered during a study of shared clonotypes between healthy human individuals (dated by TCRdb to 2018 to 2020). Background on the whole study: A few men and a couple of women, aged 18 to 49 years, made up the cohort. To estimate repertoire size and how much clonotypes are shared between individuals, the study performed deep sequencing of blood TCR repertoires from roughly five healthy adults. To increase sequencing depth and limit assay-specific biases, different laboratories used diverse techniques to prepare libraries and sequence TCR repertoires. For each donor, CD4 naive and CD4 memory were each run on three plates, CD8 naive on two plates, and CD8 memory on one plate. Per donor, leukapheresis produced somewhere between about 0.94 and 9 billion PBMCs. Results and caveats for the whole study, not just this receptor: Compared with non-shared clonotypes, the clonotypes found in all four sorted-subset donors had higher generation probabilities. Estimated clonotype richness was generally larger for naive than for memory subsets. Incomplete sequencing was indicated by rarefaction of sorted-subset datasets, despite the large sequencing depth. Pairwise subsampling led to the expectation that sequencing depth would affect the degree of clonotype sharing among donors. Because the study included a small number of donors, the genetic and exposure-history diversity represented was limited. Sampling was restricted to blood, and TCR repertoires in tissue are likely to differ from TCR repertoires in blood. About 5% of naive CD4, 3.5% of naive CD8, 2.3% of memory CD4, and 0.35% to 0.5% of memory CD8 clonotypes were shared across a few donors.

CDR1 and CDR2, looked up from the germline V gene (reference sequence), are MNHEY and SMNVEV. At the junction V is shortened by 5 bases and J by 2 bases, with 6 bases in between. The CDR3 runs 13 amino acids, cysteine and phenylalanine included. Only the CDR3 DNA stays, 39 bases, in frame from base 1. Remarks on this clone: Its antigen remains unidentified. Base qualities are not at hand, and no much larger clone is one base apart.

Healthy HIV-negative adults with no recently reported acute infections or vaccinations were included as donors. Only Caucasian adults living in Nashville, Tennessee, USA were represented among the donors. CD4+ T cells were enriched by magnetic negative selection; naive cells were then positively selected on CD45RA, and the negative fraction formed the memory subset. Blood was collected by leukapheresis, and PBMCs were isolated by Ficoll-Histopaque density gradient centrifugation and then cryopreserved in liquid nitrogen vapor phase. Purity and quantity of every magnetically sorted T cell population were checked by analytical flow cytometry. Genomic DNA was isolated from every sorted fraction and measured by UV absorbance on a Nanodrop 2000c. TCR CDR3 regions were amplified from genomic DNA by multiplex PCR using the deep immunoSEQ assay. Extracted genomic DNA from each cell subset was distributed evenly across all wells of several immunoSEQ 96-well plates, and each plate was treated as a replicate. For sorted subsets, around 200 ng genomic DNA, equal to tens of thousands of T cell genomes, was loaded into each replicate PCR. The purified libraries were quantified using a Qubit 3.0 fluorometer, sized with a Bioanalyzer 2100, and then quantified again using the KAPA Library Quantification kit. A separate single-read 150-cycle Illumina NextSeq 550 flow cell was used to sequence each immunoSEQ 96-well plate. The study's processing was this. Because only junctional sequences without quality scores were contained in the immunoSEQ output, filtering matching that applied to full-length reads could not be performed. Sequences were annotated with PyIR, a Python wrapper for IgBLAST v1.9, and V/J genes and CDR3 were assigned using IMGT germline references. Reads with weak V/J assignments (E-value above 1e-6), missing CDR3, stop codons, out-of-frame junctions, or ambiguous translated residues were removed. A V3J clonotype was defined by an identical inferred V gene, J gene, and CDR3 amino acid sequence. The percentage overlap between two repertoires was calculated by dividing the number of shared unique clonotypes by the size of the smaller repertoire. Richness of each repertoire was evaluated using RTK rarefaction, the Chao1 estimator, and Recon v2.1 estimates of unobserved clonotypes. Generation probabilities were computed with OLGA for all TCRbeta clonotypes obtained by the gDNA method from several donors. The immuneACCESS repertoire file appears here via TCRdb, limited to in-frame rearrangements. These files lack a portion of the clones; in checked studies, under half of the deficit traces to unresolved V genes, and the cause of the others is not known. That table furnishes V, J and clone size, whereas the DNA furnished D and trimming. In all, the sample holds 2 million to 3 million clones, and 90% to 95% of those were seen once. The ten most abundant clones make up about 0.39% of the sample.

This receptor was taken from a man between 18 and 35 years old in good health. Some clones in this sample may be carry-over from other donors' samples. The rearrangement joined TRBV27 to TRBJ2-2, with no confident D gene call. The sample was naive CD4+ T cells from PBMCs. The cell subset or site tag for this specimen amounts to: CD45RA+ positively selected. The nucleotide sequence is given as TGTGCCAGCAGTCCCTTCAACACCGGGGAGCTGTTTTTT. The translation is CASSPFNTGELFF.